These T cell receptor beta chains were read from a single sample in a study of blood T cell repertoires in COVID-19. Generated by immunoSEQ multiplex PCR, the TCRdb table keeps only in-frame clones and is missing some. The sample contains approximately 260,000 clones, about 88% of which appear only once. Sequencing used PBMCs or T cells enriched from blood (not recorded which). The receptors originated from a young man with acute COVID-19. Both conserved end residues are part of each CDR3. Each record gives: V gene, CDR3 protein.

V gene: TRBV9; CDR3 protein: CASSAPPSPLYNEQFF
V gene: TRBV29-1; CDR3 protein: CSVEETGYGYTF
V gene: TRBV29-1; CDR3 protein: CSVGGTTGYTF
V gene: TRBV28; CDR3 protein: CASSPSYGYTF
V gene: TRBV7-9; CDR3 protein: CASSSLFWQNYGYTF
V gene: TRBV20-1; CDR3 protein: CSASRSGPFADTQYF
V gene: TRBV6-5; CDR3 protein: CASTEGGWGTEAFF
V gene: TRBV6-5; CDR3 protein: CAAKSLDRAYNEQFF
V gene: TRBV7-9; CDR3 protein: CASSYRGEGQPQHF
V gene: TRBV6-6; CDR3 protein: CAGRGRTTEAFF
V gene: TRBV19; CDR3 protein: CASSNPGGVYGYTF
V gene: TRBV30; CDR3 protein: CAWSTTAMNTEAFF
V gene: TRBV18; CDR3 protein: CASSPELLYNEQFF
V gene: TRBV27; CDR3 protein: CASSATRTSGALEGQFF
V gene: TRBV7-3; CDR3 protein: CASSLKAGGGEQFF
V gene: TRBV3-1/TRBV3-2; CDR3 protein: CASSQDYPGTGTFF
V gene: TRBV4-3; CDR3 protein: CASSQVPPEGYTF
V gene: TRBV27; CDR3 protein: CASRTRTGEQFF
V gene: TRBV4-1; CDR3 protein: CASSPTAGGAVPETQYF
V gene: TRBV3-1/TRBV3-2; CDR3 protein: CASSQADGTSGKENEQFF
V gene: TRBV4-2; CDR3 protein: CVSSQDLAGGLAFF
V gene: TRBV6-5; CDR3 protein: CASSYGQVYGYTF
V gene: TRBV5-1; CDR3 protein: CASSILQDNEQFF
V gene: TRBV7-3; CDR3 protein: CASSLAAFSPLHF
V gene: TRBV19; CDR3 protein: CASSIGEIATEAFF
V gene: TRBV5-1; CDR3 protein: CASSISGTPGADTQYF
V gene: TRBV2; CDR3 protein: CASSDSRGPSPLHF
V gene: TRBV4-2; CDR3 protein: CASSTNPSSGNTIYF
V gene: TRBV5-1; CDR3 protein: CASSLGQGEAFF
V gene: TRBV10-1; CDR3 protein: CASSPRDRGDTQYF
V gene: TRBV2; CDR3 protein: CASKQGGYGYTF
V gene: TRBV6-1; CDR3 protein: CASSEAATGNTEAFF
V gene: TRBV30; CDR3 protein: CQGESGSYTGELFF
V gene: TRBV3-1/TRBV3-2; CDR3 protein: CASSLGGSGNEQFF
V gene: TRBV24-1; CDR3 protein: CATDRTRRGDGYTF
V gene: TRBV25-1; CDR3 protein: CASSEAVGGDKANYGYTF
V gene: TRBV3-1/TRBV3-2; CDR3 protein: CASSQILRDSGYTF
V gene: TRBV5-1; CDR3 protein: CASSPRLAGGQDTQYF
V gene: TRBV4-2; CDR3 protein: CASSQEGSTVYGYTF
V gene: TRBV13; CDR3 protein: CASSSRFFEQFF
V gene: TRBV2; CDR3 protein: CASSEGVPPYNEQFF
V gene: TRBV11-2; CDR3 protein: CASSRLAGGLGELFF
V gene: TRBV27; CDR3 protein: CASRKLTDRRNTIYF
V gene: TRBV7-9; CDR3 protein: CASSFDSSPLHF
V gene: TRBV7-3; CDR3 protein: CASSSAFLSQGARVGYNEQFF
V gene: TRBV3-1/TRBV3-2; CDR3 protein: CASSPWRSQGTEAFF
V gene: TRBV5-1; CDR3 protein: CASSSGVPETQYF
V gene: TRBV9; CDR3 protein: CASSAHWGQGEKLFF
V gene: TRBV9; CDR3 protein: CASSPPGGANVLTF
V gene: TRBV10-1; CDR3 protein: CASSPLKNGEKLFF
V gene: TRBV7-3; CDR3 protein: CASSLQGSGTEAFF
V gene: TRBV24-1; CDR3 protein: CAPSDRRGGVVTGELFF
V gene: TRBV3-1/TRBV3-2; CDR3 protein: CASSQDAGVQNEQFF
V gene: TRBV5-1; CDR3 protein: CASSSGDGGGLDNEQFF
V gene: TRBV7-3; CDR3 protein: CASSEGTSGSRAGELFF
V gene: TRBV12-5; CDR3 protein: CASGPQQGAGNQPQHF
V gene: TRBV5-4; CDR3 protein: CASSSRRGDNEQFF
V gene: TRBV11-2; CDR3 protein: CASSFLAGVLSDNEQFF
V gene: TRBV18; CDR3 protein: CASSPPLQGVYGYTF